These T cell receptor beta chains were read from a single sample in a study of blood T cell repertoires in COVID-19. Produced via immunoSEQ multiplex PCR; TCRdb's table is partial and in-frame only. Found here are 90,000 or so clones, 80% to 90% of them singletons; the top ten hold 15% to 20%. The sample comprised peripheral blood. Source of these receptors: a human donor in a cohort sampled during active COVID-19. The CDR3 runs from the conserved cysteine through the conserved F or W. D genes are given only for firm matches. The size field is filled for only some rows; it gives once, few, many or a size class.

NA | TRBJ2-7 | NA | TRBV7-2 | TGTGCCAGCAGCGCGGCCGGGACTGCGGGCTACGAGCAGTACTTC | CASSAAGTAGYEQYF
TRBD1 | TRBJ2-3 | NA | TRBV9 | TGTGCCAGCACTCAGACAGGGGGGATTGGCACAGATACGCAGTATTTT | CASTQTGGIGTDTQYF
NA | TRBJ2-1 | NA | TRBV15 | TGTGCCACCAGCAGCCGGGACTCGATCGGGAATGAGCAGTTCTTC | CATSSRDSIGNEQFF
TRBD1 | TRBJ1-1 | NA | TRBV28 | TGTGCCAGCATCACAGGGGGCGCCCCGAACACTGAAGCTTTCTTT | CASITGGAPNTEAFF
NA | TRBJ2-6 | NA | TRBV6-2/TRBV6-3 | TGTGCCAGCAGTTACGGGTTGGGGGGATCTGGGGCCAACGTCCTGACTTTC | CASSYGLGGSGANVLTF
NA | TRBJ2-7 | NA | TRBV29-1 | TGCAGCGTTGAGAAAGGGACATTGGCCTACGAGCAGTACTTC | CSVEKGTLAYEQYF
NA | TRBJ1-6 | NA | TRBV3-1/TRBV3-2 | TGTGCCAGCAGCCTTACAGGGATTAATTCACCCCTCCACTTT | CASSLTGINSPLHF
NA | TRBJ1-5 | NA | TRBV3-1/TRBV3-2 | TGTGCCAGCAGCCTTCCCGGGGAACCCACCCCCAATAGCAATCAGCCCCAGCATTTT | CASSLPGEPTPNSNQPQHF
NA | TRBJ1-2 | NA | TRBV10-1 | TGCGCCAGCAGTGAGAATCTCAACTATGGCTACACCTTC | CASSENLNYGYTF
TRBD2 | TRBJ2-1 | NA | TRBV19 | TGTGCCAGTAGTATAGGTAGCGGGAGTGAGCAGTTCTTC | CASSIGSGSEQFF
TRBD1 | TRBJ1-1 | NA | TRBV13 | TGTGCCAGCAGCTCCGCGGACAGGGGAAACACTGAAGCTTTCTTT | CASSSADRGNTEAFF
TRBD1 | TRBJ1-1 | NA | TRBV14 | TGTGCCAGCAGCCAAGTCGGGACAGGGTATTGGACTGAAGCTTTCTTT | CASSQVGTGYWTEAFF
TRBD1 | TRBJ1-2 | NA | TRBV5-1 | TGCGCCAGCAGCTCCACACCAGACAGGGAGAGTGGCTACACCTTC | CASSSTPDRESGYTF
NA | TRBJ1-5 | NA | TRBV19 | TGTGCCAGTAGTCGCGCGAATCAGCCCCAGCATTTT | CASSRANQPQHF
NA | TRBJ2-1 | NA | TRBV24-1 | TGTGCCACCAGTGCCGGTACGGCGGGTCCCTACAATGAGCAGTTCTTC | CATSAGTAGPYNEQFF
NA | TRBJ1-2 | NA | TRBV28 | TGTGCCAGCAGTCCGGGGGGATGGGGGCAGTATGGCTACACCTTC | CASSPGGWGQYGYTF
TRBD1 | TRBJ2-2 | once | TRBV7-2 | TGTGCCAGTGGGGCAGGGGGATCCGGGGAGCTGTTTTTT | CASGAGGSGELFF
NA | TRBJ1-1 | NA | TRBV5-5 | TGTGCCAGCAGCTTGGGACAGGCGGAGACTGAAGCTTTCTTT | CASSLGQAETEAFF
TRBD1 | TRBJ1-4 | NA | TRBV18 | TGTGCCAGCTCACCGCGGAACAGGGGGGAAGAAAAACTGTTTTTT | CASSPRNRGEEKLFF
TRBD1 | TRBJ2-7 | NA | TRBV19 | TGTGCCAGTAGTACCGGGACAGGGGAACCCTACGAGCAGTACTTC | CASSTGTGEPYEQYF
TRBD2 | TRBJ2-2 | once | TRBV7-3 | TGTGCCAGCAGCTTAATGGTGCGGGGGGCGCTGACCGGGGAGCTGTTTTTT | CASSLMVRGALTGELFF
NA | TRBJ2-1 | NA | TRBV11-3 | TGTGCCAGCAGCCCAGGCACGGGGATCTACAATGAGCAGTTCTTC | CASSPGTGIYNEQFF
NA | TRBJ1-1 | once | TRBV7-3 | TGTGCCAGCAGCTTACAGGTGGACACTGAAGCTTTCTTT | CASSLQVDTEAFF
NA | TRBJ2-1 | NA | TRBV6-5 | TGTGCCAGCAGCCATCCCAGAGGGGGATCCAATGAGCAGTTCTTC | CASSHPRGGSNEQFF
NA | TRBJ1-5 | NA | TRBV28 | TGTGCCAGCAGGAGATCCCTGGGCGGCAATCAGCCCCAGCATTTT | CASRRSLGGNQPQHF
NA | TRBJ1-5 | NA | TRBV6-6 | TGTGCCAGCAAGGAGGGAAGCAATCAGCCCCAGCATTTT | CASKEGSNQPQHF
NA | TRBJ1-2 | NA | TRBV30 | TGTGCCTGGAGTGTAGGGCCTGGGAGGGGGTTGTACACCTTC | CAWSVGPGRGLYTF
NA | TRBJ2-7 | NA | TRBV5-6 | TGTGCCAGCAGCTTAGGGGGTAGCCTACGGGAGCAGTACTTC | CASSLGGSLREQYF
NA | TRBJ2-7 | NA | TRBV21-1 | TGTGCCAGCAGCCCTGCCCCGGAGGCCTACGAGCAGTACTTC | CASSPAPEAYEQYF
NA | TRBJ2-1 | NA | TRBV18 | TGTGCCAGCTCGCCGGCGTGGGCCAAGAATGAGCAGTTCTTC | CASSPAWAKNEQFF
TRBD1 | TRBJ1-6 | NA | TRBV5-1 | TGCGCCAGCAGCCCCTTCCAACAGGGGAATAATTCACCCCTCCACTTT | CASSPFQQGNNSPLHF
NA | TRBJ1-1 | NA | TRBV7-2 | TGTGCCAGCAGCGTCTCAGGGTTGAACACTGAAGCTTTCTTT | CASSVSGLNTEAFF
NA | TRBJ1-6 | NA | TRBV7-9 | TGTGCCAGCAGCTTAGCGGGTACAGGGTTCTACCCCCTCCACTTT | CASSLAGTGFYPLHF
TRBD1 | TRBJ1-2 | NA | TRBV7-9 | TGTGCCAGCAGCGGGCCCAGGGGGGTGGACTATGGCTACACCTTC | CASSGPRGVDYGYTF
NA | TRBJ2-3 | NA | TRBV9 | TGTGCCAGCAGCAAGGGGGGGTTGTGGGAGACAGATACGCAGTATTTT | CASSKGGLWETDTQYF
NA | TRBJ1-2 | NA | TRBV25-1 | TGTGCCAGCAGGGATTGGGGGGAGGTTGGCTACACCTTC | CASRDWGEVGYTF
NA | TRBJ1-4 | NA | TRBV4-2 | TGTGCCAGCAGCCAAACGACCGGGGGGGAAAAACTGTTTTTT | CASSQTTGGEKLFF
TRBD2 | TRBJ2-3 | NA | TRBV7-2 | TGTGCCAGCAGCGCCGCCGGGACTAGCGGTAGCACAGATACGCAGTATTTT | CASSAAGTSGSTDTQYF
NA | TRBJ1-1 | NA | TRBV27 | TGTGCCAGCAGAAACACGGGGATGAACACTGAAGCTTTCTTT | CASRNTGMNTEAFF
NA | TRBJ2-7 | NA | TRBV5-4 | TGTGCCAGCAGCGCTGGGGAGCGGGCAAGCGAGCAGTACTTC | CASSAGERASEQYF
TRBD1 | TRBJ1-4 | NA | TRBV5-1 | TGCGCCAGCAGCGGGACAGGGCCCAGAGAAAAACTGTTTTTT | CASSGTGPREKLFF
TRBD2 | TRBJ2-1 | NA | TRBV4-3 | TGCGCCAGCAGCCAAGTTGTAGCGGGAAAGCAGTTCTTC | CASSQVVAGKQFF
NA | TRBJ1-5 | once | TRBV30 | TGTGCCTGGAACTCAGGCAGTAGCAATCAGCCCCAGCATTTT | CAWNSGSSNQPQHF
TRBD1 | TRBJ1-1 | once | TRBV24-1 | TGTGCCACCAGTGACCTCCCGGGACAGGGGAGGGAGAACACTGAAGCTTTCTTT | CATSDLPGQGRENTEAFF
TRBD1 | TRBJ1-5 | NA | TRBV5-6 | TGTGCCAGCAGCTTCGCAGGGGGCGACCAGCCCCAGCATTTT | CASSFAGGDQPQHF
TRBD2 | TRBJ2-1 | NA | TRBV3-1/TRBV3-2 | TGTGCCAGCAGCCAAGAGTCCGGGACTAGCTCCTACAATGAGCAGTTCTTC | CASSQESGTSSYNEQFF
NA | TRBJ2-4 | NA | TRBV7-9 | TGTGCCAGCAGCTTCACAGGGTCTGAAAACATTCAGTACTTC | CASSFTGSENIQYF
NA | TRBJ1-1 | NA | TRBV15 | TGTGCCACCAGCAGACAGGGAAACACTGAAGCTTTCTTT | CATSRQGNTEAFF
NA | TRBJ2-7 | NA | TRBV27 | TGTGCCAGCAGTCACCGAGGGTTCCAATCCTACGAGCAGTACTTC | CASSHRGFQSYEQYF
NA | TRBJ1-1 | NA | TRBV6-5 | TGTGCCAGCAGTTACAGTGTGAGGATGAACACTGAAGCTTTCTTT | CASSYSVRMNTEAFF
NA | TRBJ1-3 | NA | TRBV4-3 | TGCGCCAGCAGCCAAGAGCCTATCAATTCTGGAAACACCATATATTTT | CASSQEPINSGNTIYF
NA | TRBJ2-1 | NA | TRBV7-9 | TGTGCCAGCAGCCCCTGGCAGGGATCCTACAATGAGCAGTTCTTC | CASSPWQGSYNEQFF
NA | TRBJ2-6 | NA | TRBV5-5 | TGTGCCAGCAGCTTGGTCGGTTCTGGGGCCAACGTCCTGACTTTC | CASSLVGSGANVLTF